This entry concerns a single T cell receptor (beta chain). There is no known antigen for this receptor. No much larger clone is present one base from it, and per-base qualities are unavailable. This specimen belongs to a study of blood T cell repertoires in COVID-19 (dated by TCRdb to between 2020 and 2021). Background on the whole study: Samples covering the acute and convalescent phases of COVID-19 were provided by collaborators in the United States, Italy and Spain. The repertoires were made available in a free public database intended to serve as a resource for research on the immune response to SARS-CoV-2. The samples were drawn from the first 160 participants of the ongoing ImmuneRACE study and from some 1,300 subjects provided by 6 global collaborators. The prospective study material was composed of cDNA or gDNA derived from T cells, B-cell-depleted T cells, or PBMCs. Nearly every sample came with metadata listing a de-identified subject ID, COVID-19 status, age in years and sex. Where HLA class I and class II types were available, the types were taken from metadata supplied by the sample provider, not from assay-based typing. Subjects who had been exposed to COVID-19, were actively infected with it, or had recovered from it provided the deeply sampled blood TCRbeta repertoires that made up the dataset. What the research found in general, with its limitations: The amount of clinical and demographic metadata varied by source and participant and was provided uncurated.

TCRbeta CDR3 regions were amplified from genomic DNA by means of the immunoSEQ Assay, a bias-controlled multiplex PCR. As for the authors' bioinformatics: The number of nucleated cells in each sample was estimated from the amplification of reference gene primers within the assay. To quantify the absolute abundance of each unique TCRbeta CDR3 rearrangement, sequence reads were collapsed and filtered. For each sample, productive Simpson clonality was calculated as the square root of Simpson's diversity index across productive rearrangements. TCRdb stores this immuneACCESS table with in-frame sequences only. Part of the clones is absent; in the studies checked, under half of the shortfall reflects unresolved V genes, and no reason is known for the rest. From that table come the V and J calls and clone size; the DNA was used to work out D and trimming. Recorded for this sample are around 450,000 clones; around 88% of them occurred a single time. The top ten clones comprise about 4.5% of the sample.

Each collaborating institution followed its own protocols to collect whole blood in K2EDTA tubes. For TCRbeta analysis, collaborators shipped samples in one of three forms: frozen whole blood, isolated PBMCs, or DNA extracted from either of those sample types. This sequence originates from a woman in her thirties with acute or convalescent COVID-19. The sample consisted of peripheral blood.

The sequence in DNA is TGCGCCAGCAGCTTAGACGGGGGTCTGGGAGATACGCAGTATTTT. Translated, it gives CASSLDGGLGDTQYF. The rearrangement joined TRBV5-1 to TRBJ2-3; tentative D gene TRBD2, with 6 bases matching. From cysteine to phenylalanine, the CDR3 is 15 amino acids long. Only the CDR3 DNA is retained, 45 bases long and in frame from the first base. V and J lose 2 bases and 5 bases, and a span of 15 bases separates them. CDR1 and CDR2, per the germline V gene, are SGHRS and YFSETQ.